Included here is one T cell receptor beta chain sequence, with context. This record belongs to a study of identical twins. V gave up 4 bases and J gave up 7 bases; unmatched junction bases: 9. The CDR3 has 15 residues. Germline lookup yields CDR1 MNHEY and CDR2 SVGAGI. From the 5' RACE reads, TCRdb called clonotypes with MiXCR, one entry per CDR3 protein. The repertoire holds some 500,000 distinct CDR3 sequences, with 20% to 25% as singletons. The data also belong to a second study, concerning T cells expressing NK-cell markers. That source notes: The leading position in the CD3+CD56-NKG2C+ fraction of four donors also went to these clonotypes.

J is TRBJ2-1 and V is TRBV6-5; 8 nucleotides line up with TRBD2. This receptor was taken from a woman in her late teens or twenties in good health. The sequenced material came from CD4+ T cells sorted from blood. CDR3 DNA sequence: TGTGCCAGCAGTTTAATGGCGGGAGGAAAGAATGAGCAGTTCTTC. Protein product: CASSLMAGGKNEQFF.